This T cell receptor beta chain was found in a study of metastatic and nonmetastatic thyroid tumors (dated by TCRdb to the early 2020s). With respect to the entire study: Repertoires were compared across peripheral blood and tumor or nodule tissue samples from malignant and benign thyroid patients.

The CDR3 contains 15 residues, cysteine and phenylalanine counted. The DNA shown is the 45-base CDR3, in frame from base 1. Trimming costs V 3 bases and J 3 bases, and their ends lie 13 bases apart. CDR1 MDHEN and CDR2 SYDVKM were looked up in the germline V gene. This clone was counted ten times or more. Its antigen has not been determined. No quality values exist for individual bases; no much larger clone is one base distant. Library creation used PCR. Reads for this sample came from an Illumina HiSeq 4000. High-throughput sequencing was used to profile the TCR beta-chain CDR3 region of each patient. On the study's bioinformatics: The researchers built a classifier to tell apart papillary thyroid cancer patients with distant metastasis, based on CDR3 differences among clinicopathological groups. Repertoire diversity was assessed with the Shannon index, and tumor-blood repertoire similarity with the Morisita-Horn index. TCRdb itself trimmed the public reads at Q25 with fastp, ran MiXCR and retained productive beta chains. For this entry, the V and J calls and clone size follow TCRdb and not the study's own pipeline. In all, the sample holds tens of thousands of clones, and roughly 25% of those were seen once. The ten largest clones add up to 8% to 10% of the sample.

No treatment had been received by any patient before thyroid surgery. Using T-cell receptor beta sequencing, the study looked back at clinical samples from patients collected from 2012 to 2018. Here is what the overall study found, with its caveats: In both blood and tumor samples, malignant tumors were reported to have significantly higher TCR beta diversity than benign nodules.

The sequencing sample was made of blood. This clonotype was obtained from a female donor with papillary thyroid cancer or a benign thyroid nodule (not recorded which). Some clones in this sample may be carry-over from other donors' samples. The sequence is built from TRBV28 and TRBJ2-3; a tentative D call is TRBD2 (7 bases match). The CDR3 here reads CASSFGGPLTDTQYF. The sequenced DNA: TGTGCCAGCAGTTTCGGGGGGCCTTTGACAGATACGCAGTATTTT.